Listed here are 20 T cell receptor beta chains from one sample, sequenced in a study of CD8 T cells in ankylosing spondylitis. TCRdb fed the 5' RACE reads into MiXCR, producing one record per CDR3 protein. The sample lists 200,000 to 250,000 distinct CDR3 sequences, about 10% occurring once. The sequencing input was blood, either unsorted or a sorted T cell fraction (not recorded which). These receptors were taken from a male donor with ankylosing spondylitis or in good health (not recorded which).

This clonotype has a count of ten or more. The V and J genes are TRBV7-9 and TRBJ2-3, with 11 positions matching TRBD2. This CDR3 is built from 17 residues. Germline V CDR1 and CDR2: SEHNR, FQNEAQ (reference sequence). With V trimmed by 4 bases and J by 7 bases, 13 bases remained unmatched. The CDR3 DNA sequence: TGTGCCAGCAGCTCCAGCCTGGGTAGCGGGGGGGCGAATACGCAGTATTTT. As protein: CASSSSLGSGGANTQYF.

This clonotype was observed many times. This chain uses TRBV5-6 with TRBJ1-2; no definite D call. The CDR3 loop spans 15 amino acids. The germline V gene encodes CDR1 SGHDT and CDR2 YYEEEE. V lost 1 base, J lost 0 bases, and 10 bases lay in between. The CDR3 DNA sequence: TGTGCCAGCAGCTTGAGAGGGCAAGCTAACTATGGCTACACCTTC. This translates into CASSLRGQANYGYTF.

This clonotype has only a few counts. DNA for the CDR3: TGTGCCAGCACCAGAGACAGGGGGCCTTTTGGGAATGAGCAGTTCTTC. Translated: CASTRDRGPFGNEQFF. The chain recombines TRBV12-3 or TRBV12-4 with TRBJ2-1; TRBD1 matches at 10 bases. The CDR3 sequence is 16 residues long. The trim removed 7 bases at V and 7 bases at J, leaving 13 bases unmatched.

This clonotype was counted at least ten times. This chain uses TRBV7-9 with TRBJ1-6; no clear D gene. Germline-derived CDR1 and CDR2 are SEHNR and FQNEAQ (reference sequence). The CDR3 spans 13 residues. Trimming stripped 2 bases from V and 10 bases from J, with 9 bases between. CDR3 DNA sequence: TGTGCCAGCAGCTTAAAAGACGGGTCACCCCTCCACTTT. Its protein product is CASSLKDGSPLHF. Looking up the rest from reference TRBV7-9 and TRBJ1-6 gives the full variable domain: DTGVSQNPRHKITKRGQNVTFRCDPISEHNRLYWYRQTLGQGPEFLTYFQNEAQLEKSRLLSDRFSAERPKGSFSTLEIQRTEQGDSAMYLCASSLKDGSPLHFGNGTRLTVT.

This clonotype was detected ten times or more. The chain carries TRBV30 and TRBJ1-1; D may be TRBD1 (6 bases). Germline V gene sequence: CDR1 GTSNPN, CDR2 SVGIG (reference sequence). The CDR3 sequence is 13 residues long. Trimming took off 4 bases at V and 2 bases at J, with 11 bases between the two ends. DNA for the CDR3: TGTGCCTGGATCCGGGGGGGCAACACTGAAGCTTTCTTT. It translates to CAWIRGGNTEAFF. The full variable domain, rest sourced from reference TRBV30 and TRBJ1-1, is SQTIHQWPATLVQPVGSPLSLECTVEGTSNPNLYWYRQAAGRGLQLLFYSVGIGQISSEVPQNLSASRPQDRQFILSSKKLLLSDSGFYLCAWIRGGNTEAFFGQGTRLTVV.

This clonotype was observed many times. The chain employs TRBV6-1 and TRBJ2-1; D perhaps matches TRBD2 (6 bases). This CDR3 contains 15 residues. The germline V and J ends were trimmed by 2 bases and 5 bases, with 13 bases remaining between them. The V gene's germline CDR1 is MNHNS and CDR2 SASEGT. The CDR3 sequence is CASSEWRGVDNEQFF. The CDR3 coding sequence is TGTGCCAGCAGTGAATGGCGGGGAGTCGACAATGAGCAGTTCTTC.

This clonotype was counted ten times or more. This sequence joins TRBV10-3 and TRBJ2-3, with 8 bases matching TRBD2. The CDR3 runs to 12 residues. With 8 bases clipped from V and 5 bases from J, the junction kept 3 bases outside the gene matches. Germline V gene data show CDR1 as ENHRY and CDR2 as SYGVKD. DNA of the CDR3: TGTGCCATCGGACTAGCAGAAGATACGCAGTATTTT. Its translation is CAIGLAEDTQYF.

The sample holds many counts of this clonotype. The genes are TRBV29-1 and TRBJ1-2; tentative D call: TRBD1 (5 bases). Trimming cost V 4 bases and J 6 bases, with 15 bases left between them. This CDR3 contains 13 residues. The germline V gene has CDR1 SQVTM and CDR2 ANQGSEA. The CDR3 bases are TGCAGCGTTGGTGGGGCCCTCGGAGATGGCTACACCTTC. It is translated as CSVGGALGDGYTF.

This clonotype came up many times. The V and J genes are TRBV3-1 and TRBJ2-2, with D perhaps matching TRBD2 (6 bases). V gave up 3 bases and J gave up 7 bases, with 18 bases separating them. Germline V lookup: CDR1 LGHDT, CDR2 YNNKEL (reference sequence). The CDR3 is made up of 16 amino acids. The CDR3 nucleotides read TGTGCCAGCAGCCAGGGTCTCCCTAGCGTTCACGGGGAGCTGTTTTTT. It is translated as CASSQGLPSVHGELFF.

This clonotype has only a few counts. The CDR3 protein is CASSFASGGYNEQFF. CDR3 in DNA: TGTGCCAGCAGCTTTGCTAGCGGGGGGTACAATGAGCAGTTCTTC. V usage is TRBV7-2 and J usage is TRBJ2-1, with TRBD2 identical over 11 bases. CDR3 length equals 15 residues. The V and J ends lost 3 bases and 4 bases, in that order; junction bases with no gene match: 2. Germline V gene data show CDR1 as SGHTA and CDR2 as FQGNSA.

This clonotype was recorded at least ten times. V and J are TRBV7-2 and TRBJ2-1; maybe TRBD1 (5 bases). With 2 bases removed from V and 9 bases from J, the gap between germline ends came to 11 bases. Germline V gives CDR1 SGHTA, CDR2 FQGNSA. The CDR3 contains 13 residues. The CDR3 region has the DNA TGTGCCAGCAGCTTAAAGGTCCAGGGTGAGCAGTTCTTC. Protein: CASSLKVQGEQFF.

Ten or more counts support this clonotype. At one boundary the junction diverges from the germline segment, which might be a read error. This chain uses TRBV20-1 with TRBJ2-7, with D possibly being TRBD1 or TRBD2 (6 bases each). Germline-derived CDR1 and CDR2 are DFQATT and SNEGSKA (reference sequence). CDR3 size: 14 residues. Written as DNA, the CDR3 is TGCAGTGCCAGAGGGTCGGGGGCGAATGGCGAGCAGTACTTC. Protein: CSARGSGANGEQYF.

This clonotype was counted between two and nine times. The rearrangement joins TRBV28 to TRBJ2-7; TRBD2 matches 8 bases. The CDR3 consists of 16 residues. The trim removed 4 bases at V and 2 bases at J, leaving 10 bases unmatched. From germline, CDR1 is MDHEN and CDR2 SYDVKM. The CDR3: CASSSSEGGGPYEQYF. For the CDR3, the DNA is TGTGCCAGCAGTTCCTCCGAGGGCGGGGGGCCCTACGAGCAGTACTTC.

In this sample, this clonotype turned up many times. The V call is TRBV12-3 or TRBV12-4, the J call TRBJ2-5; D gene ambiguous. With 6 bases removed from V and 3 bases from J, the gap between germline ends came to 17 bases. The CDR3 has 15 amino acids. The CDR3 here is CASSLALQTKETQYF. Here the CDR3 DNA reads TGTGCCAGCAGCCTCGCGCTACAAACAAAAGAGACCCAGTACTTC.

This clonotype has a count of ten or more. This chain links TRBV5-5 with TRBJ2-2, with D possibly matching TRBD1 (5 bases). Germline CDR1 and CDR2: SGHKS and YYEKEE (reference sequence). CDR3 size: 16 residues. V was cut by 0 bases and J by 1 base, with 10 bases left in between. CDR3 sequence (DNA): TGTGCCAGCAGCTTGGAACCAGGGATGAACACCGGGGAGCTGTTTTTT. Protein product: CASSLEPGMNTGELFF.

This clonotype was seen a few times. This rearrangement joins TRBV5-1 to TRBJ2-1; no reliable D call. From germline, CDR1 is SGHRS and CDR2 YFSETQ. V was pared by 4 bases and J by 5 bases, with 7 bases between. CDR3 length equals 12 residues. The DNA of the CDR3 is TGCGCCAGCAGCCAAGACCACAATGAGCAGTTCTTC. Residues: CASSQDHNEQFF.

This clonotype was seen more than once but under ten times. The chain links TRBV7-2 to TRBJ2-2, with TRBD2 identical over 10 bases. With V trimmed by 4 bases and J by 4 bases, 9 bases remained unmatched. Per the germline V gene, CDR1 is SGHTA and CDR2 is FQGNSA. The CDR3 has 17 residues. The CDR3 coding sequence is TGTGCCAGCAGCTCGAAGGCGGCTAGCGGGGGCACCGGGGAGCTGTTTTTT. It yields the protein CASSSKAASGGTGELFF. Variable domain in full (rest from reference TRBV7-2 and TRBJ2-2): GAGVSQSPSNKVTEKGKDVELRCDPISGHTALYWYRQSLGQGLEFLIYFQGNSAPDKSGLPSDRFSAERTGGSVSTLTIQRTQQEDSAVYLCASSSKAASGGTGELFFGEGSRLTVL.

This clonotype was recorded many times. This chain uses TRBV18 with TRBJ1-1; unclear D gene. This CDR3 spans 13 amino acids. Germline-derived CDR1 and CDR2 are KGHSH and LQKENI. V shed 2 bases and J shed 1 base, with 5 bases lying between them. The CDR3 spells CASSPWGNTEAFF. The CDR3 DNA follows: TGTGCCAGCTCACCATGGGGGAACACTGAAGCTTTCTTT. Supplemented by reference TRBV18 and TRBJ1-1, the full variable domain reads NAGVMQNPRHLVRRRGQEARLRCSPMKGHSHVYWYRQLPEEGLKFMVYLQKENIIDESGMPKERFSAEFPKEGPSILRIQQVVRGDSAAYFCASSPWGNTEAFFGQGTRLTVV.

This clonotype was counted at least ten times. A read error may account for a junction end that differs from germline. J is TRBJ2-5 and V is TRBV5-1; perhaps TRBD2 as D (6 bases). The length of the CDR3 is 14 residues. Germline V gene lookup returns CDR1 SGHRS and CDR2 YFSETQ. For the CDR3, the DNA is TGTGCCAGCAGCTTAGGAGGGCTTCAAGAGACCCAGTACTTC. Amino acids: CASSLGGLQETQYF. The full variable domain, completed using reference TRBV5-1 and TRBJ2-5, is KAGVTQTPRYLIKTRGQQVTLSCSPISGHRSVSWYQQTPGQGLQFLFEYFSETQRNKGNFPGRFSGRQFSNSRSEMNVSTLELGDSALYLCASSLGGLQETQYFGPGTRLLVL.

In its sample, this clonotype was seen many times. Written as DNA, the CDR3 is TGTGCCAGCAGTTGGACGGGGAACACTGAAGCTTTCTTT. It specifies CASSWTGNTEAFF. The V call is TRBV12-3 or TRBV12-4, the J call TRBJ1-1; unclear D gene. V lost 4 bases and J 1 base, leaving 7 bases between the germline ends. The CDR3 sequence is 13 residues long.